This T cell receptor beta chain was documented in a study of blood T cell repertoires in COVID-19. For the study at large: Both acute and convalescent COVID-19 samples were obtained from the United States, Italy and Spain. In each case, the material was cDNA or gDNA derived from T cells, B-cell-depleted T cells, or PBMCs.

Profiled with immunoSEQ multiplex PCR; TCRdb holds only in-frame clones, not every one. The sample contains roughly 380,000 clones, around 87% of which appear only once. Living in about 25 US areas, the participants were between roughly 18 and 90 years of age. The origin of this receptor is a man aged 25-40 years who had recovered from COVID-19. Input material: PBMCs or T cells enriched from blood (not recorded which).

Here the CDR3 reads CASSQVTGAEAFF. The DNA for the CDR3 is TGCGCCAGCAGCCAAGTTACCGGGGCTGAAGCTTTCTTT. The J gene is TRBJ1-1, the V gene TRBV4-1; no firm D call. The CDR3 is 13 amino acids. V lost 1 base and J 6 bases, leaving 9 bases between the germline ends. From germline, CDR1 is MGHRA and CDR2 YSYEKL.